The text below deals with one T cell receptor beta chain. No cognate antigen has been identified for it. No much larger clone is present one base from it, and per-base qualities are unavailable. Participants were included only if at least one PBMC sample before ART initiation and at least two post-ART samples were available. Treatment was received in the United States of America by all participants with HIV. Before DNA extraction, cryopreserved samples of roughly 0.85-10 million PBMC were thawed and washed. At the time of the earliest PBMC sample, participants with HIV were aged between roughly 23 and 60 years. Per participant, PBMC samples came from 1-4 timepoints prior to ART initiation and 2-8 timepoints following ART initiation, for a median of 7 samples. For every participant, serial HIV viral load, CD4+ T-cell count, ART history and demographic data were obtained. Using a Qiagen kit on a QIAcube, genomic DNA was extracted from unsorted PBMC, with samples processed in batches of 12.

This specimen belongs to a study of long-term antiretroviral therapy in people with HIV (dated by TCRdb to between 2022 and 2023). General notes on the study: The earliest samples were collected about a decade before the 2015 WHO recommendation for immediate ART, when ART was typically delayed until CD4 counts fell. Whether ART initiation and durable HIV suppression were associated with changes in peripheral blood TRB repertoire composition and diversity was tested in a retrospective serial study. A total of roughly 200 cryopreserved PBMC samples came from a few dozen adults with confirmed HIV infection and were collected serially over a mean of roughly six years (range 1-12). Of the roughly 30 participants with HIV, about a dozen were female. No cross-contamination during QIAcube processing was shown when test extractions of a monoclonal T-cell line were performed alongside about 33 polyclonal samples. Results the study describes overall, beyond this receptor: CDR3 length ranges in HIV repertoires were narrower than in controls, and network structure suggested an antigen-experienced repertoire with only a slight naive shift after ART. Because PBMC availability was limited, only the TCR beta chain was sequenced, with no alpha chain pairing. Because pre-ART samples had limited cell numbers, unsorted PBMC were profiled rather than sorted CD4+ and CD8+ T cells. Expanded TRB clones identified before ART initiation dominated the repertoire across all time points, though the dominance fluctuated and decreased in many PLHIV after ART. Starting ART was linked to a significant rise in TRB diversity, yet even after long-term ART the diversity remained significantly lower than in transplant donor controls. Samples dated from the mid-2000s to the late 2010s, and the ART regimens used may be less effective than current ones. Inferences about post-ART repertoire changes are limited because no data were available on ART adherence, viral resistance or therapy changes.

The immunoSEQ hsTCRB v3.0 assay was used at survey level resolution to sequence the TRB variable region. TRB sequencing targeted a depth of about 40,000-50,000 T-cell genomes per sample. An Illumina MiSeq with a v3 150-cycle kit was used to sequence the pooled TRB libraries. The published analysis was carried out like this. Repertoire analysis was run in R within a reproducible Nextflow workflow that covered QC, data transformation and analysis. Custom analyses were implemented in LymphoSeq2, an R package for AIRR-Seq data exploration. Four samples that yielded fewer than 5000 total TRB sequences were excluded, so that about 200 HIV repertoires were analyzed. Among the approximately 190 HIV repertoires that were kept, around 60 were collected before ART initiation and about 130 were collected after ART initiation. Repertoires were downsampled to 5000 TRB nucleotide sequences, with summary statistics averaged over 100 downsampling iterations. The analysis kept only TRB sequences whose CDR3 regions were at least seven amino acids long. Diversity was assessed using a clonality score derived from Shannon entropy and using the Gini coefficient. In repertoire networks, the top 5000 CDR3 amino acid sequences were linked whenever an edit distance of one separated two sequences. For TRB CDR3 amino acid sequences, antigen specificity groups and MHC restriction were predicted with GLIPH2. To flag known associations with CMV, EBV, HIV or tissue antigens, CDR3 amino acid sequences were compared against VDJdb and McPAS-TCR. Pre-ART, post-ART and control groups were compared with Wilcoxon signed-rank tests and Holm-Bonferroni correction. TCRdb holds this immuneACCESS table with in-frame rearrangements only. Some clones are missing; in checked studies, unresolved V genes explain under half, and the rest has no known cause. V and J calls and clone size are given by that table; D and trimming were obtained from the DNA. The sample table shows around 25,000 clones, and roughly 86% are seen once. The ten largest make up around 3.9% of the sample.

Sample: unsorted PBMCs, taken 1.9 years after starting antiretroviral therapy. This TCR came from a woman in her 30s with HIV.

The DNA sequence follows: TGTGCCAGTAGTATTCAAGCAGGGAGTGACACCGGGGAGCTGTTTTTT. This translates into CASSIQAGSDTGELFF. The chain uses TRBV19 and TRBJ2-2; the D region is possibly TRBD1 or TRBD2, each matching across 5 bases. The CDR3 runs 16 amino acids, cysteine and phenylalanine included. Only the CDR3 portion is preserved as DNA: 48 bases, with reading frame beginning at the first base. V loses 3 bases, J loses 3 bases, and the germline ends lie 14 bases apart. The germline V gene (reference sequence) specifies LNHDA as CDR1 and SQIVND as CDR2.